This TCR beta chain is from a study of human T cells and chemical hapten exposure (dated by TCRdb to the early 2020s). In terms of the full investigation: For sensitization, 2% DPC in acetone was applied to a 2 cm by 2 cm area of upper inner arm skin. The mostly female patient cohort included alopecia areata with under or over 50% scalp involvement, alopecia totalis and alopecia universalis. Patch testing was done on the upper back using Finn chambers containing 0.01% DPC, and results were scored after 6 days according to International Contact Dermatitis Research Group standards. Twenty-nine alopecia patients provided blood for TCR sequencing at one to four time points (pre-sensitization, 2, 6 and 24 weeks). Libraries were combined into a pool for sequencing, and differences in TCR yield between samples came mainly from small differences in library volumes within the pool. Patients additionally received weekly therapeutic DPC doses to the scalp throughout the approximately 22-week study period. The study tracked peripheral blood TCR repertoire changes in vivo during primary and secondary sensitization to the hapten diphenylcyclopropenone (DPC) in alopecia patients. Blood was sampled from patients pre-sensitization (week 0) and at 2, 6 and about 24 weeks after DPC sensitization. Here is what the overall study found, with its caveats: After repeated subsampling, the strength of the expansion versus patch-test correlation and the threshold at which it became significant changed. The number of PT1 expanded TCRs positively correlated with patch test score, significant at thresholds 8, 16 and 32 but not 4. Significantly more large CDR3 similarity clusters were formed by expanded TCRs than by pre-sensitization or healthy control sets, consistent with antigen-driven responses. No change with DPC sensitization was found in the number of TCRs above 1 in 1000 frequency, and no evidence of global repertoire structure alterations was found. Alopecia, a presumed autoimmune disease, was present in all patients, so the immune response of the patients might differ from that of healthy individuals.

The CDR1 and CDR2 encoded by the germline V gene (reference sequence) are MNHEY and SMNVEV. From cysteine to phenylalanine, the CDR3 is 16 amino acids long. Kept here is only the CDR3 DNA, which spans 48 bases and is read in frame from base 1. The germline V end is reduced by 4 bases and the J end by 1 base; junction bases left unmatched: 6. Library prep was done by RACE. The instrument given in TCRdb is NextSeq 500. Library preparation attached unique molecular identifiers to individual cDNA molecules for quantitative, reproducible TCR counting. From each blood RNA sample, both TCR alpha and TCR beta chains were sequenced. Turning to the authors' computational methods: Samples had a median of roughly 99,000 TCRs, with a range from roughly 20,000 to 690,600. V, J and CDR3 annotation of the TCR reads was carried out using the Decombinator software suite. Every sample was subsampled to the same number of TCRs (28,000) for the PS versus PT1 abundance plots. TCRs were defined as expanded if absent before sensitization and observed at least eight times at the 2-week time point. The public reads were reprocessed in TCRdb via fastp at Q25 and MiXCR, keeping in-frame beta chains. Each CDR3 protein gets just one entry, which takes the most common genes and DNA from the rows behind it. What appears here as the V and J calls and clone size reflects TCRdb's work, not the paper's. For this sample there are 150,000 to 200,000 distinct CDR3 sequences; around a quarter appear just once. The ten largest make up 2% to 2.5% of the sample.

Read against the paper, the sample's time point label means: patch test 3, about 24 weeks after DPC sensitization. The treatment or condition label, read with the paper, signifies: therapeutic diphenylcyclopropenone sensitization with weekly scalp DPC. At every patch-test visit, the blood draw took place before the patch test was put on. Patients were eligible if aged 18 to 70, diagnosed with alopecia and judged suitable for DPC therapy, and pregnant patients were excluded. Total RNA was isolated from unfractionated whole blood collected in Tempus Blood RNA tubes. As to this clonotype: Its antigen is unknown. Base qualities are not recorded, but no much larger clone differs from it by a single base.

Recombination connected TRBV27 to TRBJ2-7; the junction holds 11 bases that match TRBD2. This sequence was found in a woman aged 40 to 50 with alopecia areata. Some clones in this sample may be carry-over from other donors' samples. The source material was whole blood, sampled in connection with sensitization to the hapten diphenylcyclopropenone (DPC). The DNA sequence reads TGTGCCAGCAGTTCCCTGGGGACTAGCGGTTCCTACGAGCAGTACTTC. It encodes CASSSLGTSGSYEQYF.